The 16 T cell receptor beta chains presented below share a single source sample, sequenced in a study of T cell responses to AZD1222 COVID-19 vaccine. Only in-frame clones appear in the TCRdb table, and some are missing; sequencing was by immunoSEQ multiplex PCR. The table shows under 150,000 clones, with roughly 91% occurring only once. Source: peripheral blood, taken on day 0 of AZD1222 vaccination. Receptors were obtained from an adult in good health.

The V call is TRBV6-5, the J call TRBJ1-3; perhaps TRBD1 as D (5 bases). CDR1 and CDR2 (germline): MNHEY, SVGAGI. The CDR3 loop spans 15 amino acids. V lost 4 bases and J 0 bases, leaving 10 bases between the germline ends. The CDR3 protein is CASSSDRDSGNTIYF. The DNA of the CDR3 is TGTGCCAGCAGTTCCGACAGAGACTCTGGAAACACCATATATTTT.

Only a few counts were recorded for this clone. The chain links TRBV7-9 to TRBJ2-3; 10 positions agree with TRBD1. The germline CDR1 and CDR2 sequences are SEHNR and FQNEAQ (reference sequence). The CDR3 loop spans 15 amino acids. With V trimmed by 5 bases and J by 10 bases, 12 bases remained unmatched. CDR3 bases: TGTGCCAGCAGCCGGGACAGGGGAGCCCTGGATCCGCAGTATTTT. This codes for CASSRDRGALDPQYF.

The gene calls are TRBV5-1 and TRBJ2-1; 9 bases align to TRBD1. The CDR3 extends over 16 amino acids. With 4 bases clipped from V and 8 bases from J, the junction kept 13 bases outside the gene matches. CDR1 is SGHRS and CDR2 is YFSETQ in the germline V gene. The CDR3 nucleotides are TGCGCCAGCAGCCTAGAACCCCAACAGGGGGCCGATGAGCAGTTCTTC. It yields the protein CASSLEPQQGADEQFF.

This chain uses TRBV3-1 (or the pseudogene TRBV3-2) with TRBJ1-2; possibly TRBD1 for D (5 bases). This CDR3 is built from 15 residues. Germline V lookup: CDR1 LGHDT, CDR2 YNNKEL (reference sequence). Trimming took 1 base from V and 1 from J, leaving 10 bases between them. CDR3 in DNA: TGTGCCAGCAGCCAAGGGGGGAGTCTTAACTATGGCTACACCTTC. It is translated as CASSQGGSLNYGYTF.

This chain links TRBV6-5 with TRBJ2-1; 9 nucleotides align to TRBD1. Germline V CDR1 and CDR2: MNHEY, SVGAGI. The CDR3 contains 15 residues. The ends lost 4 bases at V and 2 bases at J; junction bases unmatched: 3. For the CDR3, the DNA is TGTGCCAGCAGTTTGGGGACAGGGCCCTACAATGAGCAGTTCTTC. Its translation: CASSLGTGPYNEQFF.

The CDR3 protein is CASSLIRDHAAEQYF. The CDR3 DNA follows: TGTGCCAGCAGCTTGATCAGGGACCATGCGGCCGAGCAGTACTTC. This chain uses TRBV11-2 with TRBJ2-7; the D call may be TRBD1 or TRBD2 (5 bases each). The germline CDR1 and CDR2 sequences are SGHAT and FQNNGV. The CDR3 is made up of 15 amino acids. The V end was cut by 3 bases, the J end by 6 bases, with 18 bases between.

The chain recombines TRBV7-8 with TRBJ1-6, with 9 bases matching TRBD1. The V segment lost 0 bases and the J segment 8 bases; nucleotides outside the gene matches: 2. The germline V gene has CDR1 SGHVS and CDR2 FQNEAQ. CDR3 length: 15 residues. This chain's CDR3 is CASSLADRGDSPLHF. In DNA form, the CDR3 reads TGTGCCAGCAGCTTAGCGGACAGGGGTGATTCACCCCTCCACTTT. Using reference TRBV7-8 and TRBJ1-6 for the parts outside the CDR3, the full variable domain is GAGVSQSPRYKVAKRGQDVALRCDPISGHVSLFWYQQALGQGPEFLTYFQNEAQLDKSGLPSDRFFAERPEGSVSTLKIQRTQQEDSAVYLCASSLADRGDSPLHFGNGTRLTVT.

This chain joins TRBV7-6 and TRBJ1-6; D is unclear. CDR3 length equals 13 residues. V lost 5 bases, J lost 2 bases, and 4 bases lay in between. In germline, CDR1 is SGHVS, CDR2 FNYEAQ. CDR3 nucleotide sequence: TGTGCCAGCAGCCCTACCTATAATTCACCCCTCCACTTT. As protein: CASSPTYNSPLHF.

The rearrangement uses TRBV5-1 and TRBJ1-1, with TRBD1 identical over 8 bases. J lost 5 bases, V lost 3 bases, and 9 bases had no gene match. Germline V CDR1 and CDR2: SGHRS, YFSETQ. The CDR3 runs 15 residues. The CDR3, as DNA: TGCGCCAGCAGCTCCAGGACAGGGCGGGGAACTGAAGCTTTCTTT. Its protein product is CASSSRTGRGTEAFF. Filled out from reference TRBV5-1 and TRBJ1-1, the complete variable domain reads KAGVTQTPRYLIKTRGQQVTLSCSPISGHRSVSWYQQTPGQGLQFLFEYFSETQRNKGNFPGRFSGRQFSNSRSEMNVSTLELGDSALYLCASSSRTGRGTEAFFGQGTRLTVV.

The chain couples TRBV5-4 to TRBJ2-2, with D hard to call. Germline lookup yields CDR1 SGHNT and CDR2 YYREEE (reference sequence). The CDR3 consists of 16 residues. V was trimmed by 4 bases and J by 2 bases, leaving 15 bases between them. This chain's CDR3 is CASSQTEFINTGELFF. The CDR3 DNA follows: TGTGCCAGCAGCCAGACCGAGTTTATTAACACCGGGGAGCTGTTTTTT.

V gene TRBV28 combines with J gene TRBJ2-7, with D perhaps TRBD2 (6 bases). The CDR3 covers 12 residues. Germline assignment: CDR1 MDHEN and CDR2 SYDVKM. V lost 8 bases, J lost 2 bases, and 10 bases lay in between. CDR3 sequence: CASGGGAYEQYF. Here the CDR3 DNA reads TGTGCCAGCGGCGGAGGGGCCTACGAGCAGTACTTC.

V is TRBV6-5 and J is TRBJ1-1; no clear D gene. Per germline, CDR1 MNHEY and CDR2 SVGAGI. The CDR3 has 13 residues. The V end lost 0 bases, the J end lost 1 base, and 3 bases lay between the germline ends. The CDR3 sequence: CASSYSRNTEAFF. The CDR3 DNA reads TGTGCCAGCAGTTACTCGAGGAACACTGAAGCTTTCTTT.

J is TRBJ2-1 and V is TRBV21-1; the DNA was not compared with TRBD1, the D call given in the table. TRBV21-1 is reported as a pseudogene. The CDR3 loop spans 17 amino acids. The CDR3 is CASSKAGCRFSYNEQFF. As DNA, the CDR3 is TGTGCCAGCAGCAAAGCAGGTTGCAGGTTTTCCTACAATGAGCAGTTCTTC.

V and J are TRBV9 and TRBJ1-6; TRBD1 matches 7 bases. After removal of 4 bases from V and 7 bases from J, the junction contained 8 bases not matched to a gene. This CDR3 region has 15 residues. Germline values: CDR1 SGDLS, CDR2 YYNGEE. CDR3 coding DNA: TGTGCCAGCAGCTCCTGGACAGGCCTAAATTCACCCCTCCACTTT. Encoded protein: CASSSWTGLNSPLHF.

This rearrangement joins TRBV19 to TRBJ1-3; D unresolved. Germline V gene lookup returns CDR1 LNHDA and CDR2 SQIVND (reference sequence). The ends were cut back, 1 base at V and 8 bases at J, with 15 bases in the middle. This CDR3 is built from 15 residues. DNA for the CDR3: TGTGCCAGTAGTATAGCGGGCCGCGGCCGGGACACCATATATTTT. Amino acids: CASSIAGRGRDTIYF.

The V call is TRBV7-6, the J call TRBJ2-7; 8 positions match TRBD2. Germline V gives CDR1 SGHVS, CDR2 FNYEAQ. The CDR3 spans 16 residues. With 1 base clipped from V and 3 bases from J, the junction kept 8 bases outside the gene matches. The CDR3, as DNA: TGTGCCAGCAGCTTAGTGTCGGGAGGGTTCCTCTACGAGCAGTACTTC. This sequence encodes CASSLVSGGFLYEQYF.